A single sample gave rise to the 30 T cell receptor beta chains below, sequenced in a study of shared clonotypes between healthy human individuals. Method: immunoSEQ multiplex PCR; TCRdb's copy keeps in-frame clones and lacks some. The sample lists fewer than 1.8 million clones; 98% were seen once. Material: naive CD4+ T cells sorted from blood. Subset of the sample: CD45RA+ positively selected. The origin of the receptors is a man aged 30-40 years in good health.

This chain links TRBV5-1 with TRBJ2-1; D uncertain. CDR1 is SGHRS and CDR2 is YFSETQ in the germline V gene. This CDR3 is built from 12 residues. Trimming removed 1 base from V and 5 bases from J, with 4 bases in between. The CDR3 loop reads CASSLPNNEQFF. DNA for the CDR3: TGCGCCAGCAGCTTGCCTAACAATGAGCAGTTCTTC.

Of note for this clone: At one end, the junction sequence differs from germline, possibly due to a read error. The V call is TRBV9, the J call TRBJ2-7, with TRBD1 identical over 9 bases. The CDR3 covers 15 residues. CDR1 and CDR2 from the germline V gene are SGDLS and YYNGEE. The chain's CDR3 is CASSGYRDRVVPLLF. The CDR3 DNA reads TGTGCCAGCAGCGGCTACCGGGACAGGGTCGTGCCCCTCCTCTTC.

The J gene is TRBJ2-1, the V gene TRBV7-3; D not certain. The germline CDR1 and CDR2 sequences are SGHTA and FQGTGA. CDR3 size: 13 residues. With 3 bases removed from V and 5 bases from J, the gap between germline ends came to 8 bases. This chain's CDR3 is CASSFRADNEQFF. CDR3 bases: TGTGCCAGCAGCTTCCGGGCCGACAATGAGCAGTTCTTC.

The V gene is TRBV14, the J gene TRBJ1-4; 7 bases line up with TRBD1. The CDR3 length is 18 residues. V was clipped by 1 base and J by 0 bases; unmatched bases: 8. Germline-derived CDR1 and CDR2 are SGHDN and FVKESK. The CDR3 nucleotides read TGTGCCAGCAGCCAAGCGGGACAGAACCTTGCAACTAATGAAAAACTGTTTTTT. The encoded protein is CASSQAGQNLATNEKLFF.

This clone was found once. The rearrangement joins TRBV27 to TRBJ2-6; D ambiguous. Trimming cost V 6 bases and J 2 bases, with 17 bases left between them. The CDR3 runs 17 residues. Germline V gives CDR1 MNHEY, CDR2 SMNVEV (reference sequence). The CDR3 DNA reads TGTGCCAGCAGCTCTTATGCTCGTACGGCTGGGGCCAACGTCCTGACTTTC. Translation: CASSSYARTAGANVLTF.

A word on this clone: The identical CDR3 is also encoded by other nucleotide sequences in the sample. The V call is TRBV5-6, the J call TRBJ2-1; maybe TRBD2 (6 bases). Trimming cost V 0 bases and J 6 bases, with 10 bases left between them. The CDR3 spans 14 residues. CDR1 is SGHDT and CDR2 is YYEEEE in the germline V gene. The CDR3, as DNA: TGTGCCAGCAGCTTGGCGGGAGTGAGCAATGAGCAGTTCTTC. Translated: CASSLAGVSNEQFF.

J is TRBJ2-1 and V is TRBV11-2, with 8 bases identical to TRBD2. The V gene's germline CDR1 is SGHAT and CDR2 FQNNGV. The CDR3 is 17 residues long. The trim removed 5 bases at V and 0 bases at J, leaving 9 bases unmatched. The CDR3 sequence: CASSALFAGGSYNEQFF. CDR3 DNA: TGTGCCAGCAGCGCCCTTTTTGCGGGAGGCTCCTACAATGAGCAGTTCTTC.

This clone appeared a single time. The chain couples TRBV5-1 to TRBJ2-7; possibly TRBD2 for D (5 bases). V gave up 1 base and J gave up 3 bases, with 11 bases separating them. The CDR3 is 14 amino acids. The V gene's germline CDR1 is SGHRS and CDR2 YFSETQ. CDR3 DNA sequence: TGCGCCAGCAGCTTGTTTCACGGGAACTACGAGCAGTACTTC. Encoded protein: CASSLFHGNYEQYF.

V and J are TRBV5-1 and TRBJ2-7, with D perhaps TRBD1 or TRBD2 (5 bases each). The CDR3 has 16 residues. The V end was cut by 3 bases, the J end by 5 bases, with 21 bases between. Germline loops: CDR1 SGHRS, CDR2 YFSETQ. The CDR3: CASSWVGSLGDDEQYF. CDR3 DNA: TGCGCCAGCAGCTGGGTGGGGTCTCTGGGGGACGACGAGCAGTACTTC.

V and J are TRBV28 and TRBJ2-1; 8 bases fit TRBD1. Trimming at V came to 6 bases and at J to 0 bases, leaving 4 bases not matched to a gene. Germline-derived CDR1 and CDR2 are MDHEN and SYDVKM. This CDR3 comprises 15 residues. As DNA, the CDR3 is TGTGCCAGCAGGACAGGGGTAGCCTCCTACAATGAGCAGTTCTTC. Translating it yields CASRTGVASYNEQFF.

This chain links TRBV7-9 with TRBJ2-1; tentative D call: TRBD2 (5 bases). The V end was cut by 1 base, the J end by 6 bases, with 13 bases between. This CDR3 is 15 amino acids long. CDR1 and CDR2 from the germline V gene are SEHNR and FQNEAQ (reference sequence). The CDR3 sequence is CASSLGSGIPNEQFF. The CDR3 bases are TGTGCCAGCAGCTTAGGGTCGGGGATCCCCAATGAGCAGTTCTTC.

This clone was seen just once. The chain recombines TRBV30 with TRBJ2-7; perhaps TRBD2 as D (6 bases). Germline V lookup: CDR1 GTSNPN, CDR2 SVGIG (reference sequence). The CDR3 totals 16 residues. Trimming stripped 4 bases from V and 3 bases from J, with 22 bases between. CDR3 in DNA: TGTGCCTGGAAGAATCCTTCGGGACTTCGAATCTACGAGCAGTACTTC. It translates to CAWKNPSGLRIYEQYF.

The chain combines TRBV5-1 with TRBJ2-5; D gene ambiguous. CDR3 length: 13 residues. Trimming took off 2 bases at V and 5 bases at J, with 10 bases between the two ends. CDR1 and CDR2 (germline): SGHRS, YFSETQ. CDR3 sequence reads: CASSFRAAETQYF. CDR3 DNA: TGCGCCAGCAGCTTCCGGGCAGCCGAGACCCAGTACTTC.

The V gene is TRBV25-1, the J gene TRBJ2-3; D uncertain. Looked up from germline, CDR1 is MGHDK and CDR2 is SYGVNS. V lost 4 bases, J lost 5 bases, and 10 bases lay in between. The CDR3 loop spans 13 amino acids. In nucleotides, the CDR3 is TGTGCCAGCAGTGTCCCCACGGGAGATACGCAGTATTTT. This sequence encodes CASSVPTGDTQYF.

The chain uses TRBV15 and TRBJ2-4; the match to TRBD2 covers 16 bases. This CDR3 has 21 residues. J was trimmed by 9 bases and V by 0 bases; bases with no gene match: 17. Germline V gives CDR1 LNHNV, CDR2 YYDKDF (reference sequence). CDR3 nucleotide sequence: TGTGCCACCAGCAGAGACCCCATCGGGACTAGCGGGAGGGCGACGGGGCGCATTCAGTACTTC. It yields the protein CATSRDPIGTSGRATGRIQYF.

V is TRBV7-2 and J is TRBJ2-7; no firm D call. Trimming shortened V by 5 bases and J by 2 bases, and 13 bases separated the two germline ends. The CDR3 consists of 14 residues. CDR1 and CDR2 from the germline V gene are SGHTA and FQGNSA. In nucleotides, the CDR3 is TGTGCCAGCAGCCGCATACCCTTTACCTACGAGCAGTACTTC. It translates to CASSRIPFTYEQYF.

The chain is built from TRBV28 and TRBJ1-1; D not certain. Germline CDR1 reads MDHEN; CDR2 reads SYDVKM. V was pared by 4 bases and J by 7 bases, with 16 bases between. The CDR3 sequence is 14 residues long. CDR3 sequence: CASSWVGDNLEAFF. CDR3 in DNA: TGTGCCAGCAGTTGGGTCGGTGACAACCTTGAAGCTTTCTTT.

This clone was found once. V usage is TRBV7-6 and J usage is TRBJ2-1; TRBD2 is a possible D gene (5 bases). Per the germline V gene, CDR1 is SGHVS and CDR2 is FNYEAQ. The CDR3 loop spans 15 amino acids. V lost 4 bases, J lost 0 bases, and 10 bases lay in between. The CDR3 protein is CASSSRADSYNEQFF. CDR3 in DNA: TGTGCCAGCAGCTCCCGAGCGGACTCCTACAATGAGCAGTTCTTC.

V is TRBV2 and J is TRBJ2-2, with unresolved D. V lost 4 bases and J lost 1, with 16 bases in between. The germline gives CDR1 SNHLY, CDR2 FYNNEI. The CDR3 extends over 17 amino acids. The CDR3 protein is CASSGPPGPGNTGELFF. CDR3 sequence (DNA): TGTGCCAGCAGTGGACCGCCGGGCCCAGGGAACACCGGGGAGCTGTTTTTT.

V usage is TRBV12-5 and J usage is TRBJ1-5; perhaps TRBD1 as D (6 bases). The germline V gene has CDR1 LGHNT and CDR2 FRNRAP. The CDR3 spans 13 residues. V lost 8 bases and J 6 bases, leaving 14 bases between the germline ends. The CDR3, as DNA: TGTGCTAGTATGACCAGGGGTGGTCAGCCCCAGCATTTT. Encoded protein: CASMTRGGQPQHF.

This rearrangement joins TRBV5-1 to TRBJ1-5; no definite D call. V was clipped by 5 bases and J by 3 bases, with 15 bases between them. This CDR3 region has 15 residues. Germline CDR1 and CDR2: SGHRS and YFSETQ. This CDR3 reads CASRPGQELNQPQHF. Written as DNA, the CDR3 is TGCGCCAGCAGACCCGGGCAGGAGCTCAATCAGCCCCAGCATTTT.

The genes are TRBV5-3 and TRBJ2-1; TRBD2 aligns across 10 bases. TRBV5-3 is flagged as an ORF with uncertain function. CDR3 length equals 15 residues. V gave up 1 base and J gave up 7 bases; unmatched junction bases: 5. The CDR3 coding sequence is TGTGCCAGAAGCTTGTGGGCTAGCGGGGGTAATGAGCAGTTCTTC. Translated, it gives CARSLWASGGNEQFF.

This chain connects TRBV7-9 to TRBJ1-2, with a possible D match to TRBD1 (5 bases). The CDR3 is made up of 14 amino acids. V was cut by 7 bases and J by 1 base, with 13 bases left in between. Germline-derived CDR1 and CDR2 are SEHNR and FQNEAQ (reference sequence). The CDR3 sequence is CASTDQGRNYGYTF. CDR3 sequence (DNA): TGTGCCAGCACTGACCAGGGACGTAACTATGGCTACACCTTC.

This sequence joins TRBV7-9 and TRBJ2-1; D ambiguous. The CDR3 consists of 16 residues. Trimming removed 5 bases at V and 0 bases at J, with 14 bases between. Germline-derived CDR1 and CDR2 are SEHNR and FQNEAQ (reference sequence). CDR3 region: CASSHPSGRSYNEQFF. The CDR3 bases are TGTGCCAGCAGCCACCCTTCTGGCCGCTCCTACAATGAGCAGTTCTTC.

The rearrangement uses TRBV27 and TRBJ2-7; TRBD1 or TRBD2 may be the D gene (5 bases each). Trimming pared 3 bases from V and 2 bases from J, leaving 11 bases between. The CDR3 is 14 amino acids. The germline V gene has CDR1 MNHEY and CDR2 SMNVEV (reference sequence). The CDR3 DNA is TGTGCCAGCAGTTTCCGGGACGTCCCCTACGAGCAGTACTTC. This sequence encodes CASSFRDVPYEQYF.

V usage is TRBV9 and J usage is TRBJ2-6; unclear D gene. Germline V gene lookup returns CDR1 SGDLS and CDR2 YYNGEE. CDR3 size: 15 residues. V shed 0 bases and J shed 3 bases, with 7 bases lying between them. The CDR3 DNA is TGTGCCAGCAGCGTAGGAGCAGGTGGGGCCAACGTCCTGACTTTC. This codes for CASSVGAGGANVLTF.

This clone was seen a single time. The chain has TRBV7-2 and TRBJ2-7; 14 bases match TRBD2. Germline CDR1 is SGHTA and CDR2 is FQGNSA. After removal of 5 bases from V and 6 bases from J, the junction contained 15 bases not matched to a gene. The CDR3 has 18 amino acids. The CDR3 DNA reads TGTGCCAGCAGCCGTAGGGGACTAGCGGGAGTTGGAGGGAGCGAGCAGTACTTC. Encoded protein: CASSRRGLAGVGGSEQYF.

Worth noting for this clone: The same CDR3 also results from other DNA sequences found in this sample. This rearrangement joins TRBV7-9 to TRBJ2-5; D call uncertain. V lost 1 base to trimming and J lost 5 bases, with 8 bases between them. This CDR3 comprises 13 residues. CDR1 and CDR2 (germline): SEHNR, FQNEAQ (reference sequence). The CDR3 DNA is TGTGCCAGCAGCTTAGGGGCTCGTGAGACCCAGTACTTC. Encoded protein: CASSLGARETQYF.

The V and J genes are TRBV5-1 and TRBJ2-1; 10 bases agree with TRBD1. Germline assignment: CDR1 SGHRS and CDR2 YFSETQ. V shed 2 bases and J 6 bases; nucleotides not matched to a gene: 2. The CDR3 totals 14 residues. CDR3 residues: CASSFRTGGNEQFF. As DNA, the CDR3 is TGCGCCAGCAGCTTCCGGACAGGGGGCAATGAGCAGTTCTTC. Using reference TRBV5-1 and TRBJ2-1 for the parts outside the CDR3, the full variable domain is KAGVTQTPRYLIKTRGQQVTLSCSPISGHRSVSWYQQTPGQGLQFLFEYFSETQRNKGNFPGRFSGRQFSNSRSEMNVSTLELGDSALYLCASSFRTGGNEQFFGPGTRLTVL.

The chain is built from TRBV29-1 and TRBJ2-5; 7 bases agree with TRBD2. There are 13 residues in the CDR3. From germline, CDR1 is SQVTM and CDR2 ANQGSEA. For the CDR3, the DNA is TGCAGTACGGGGGGAGCGGTTCAAGAGACCCAGTACTTC. Its translation is CSTGGAVQETQYF.